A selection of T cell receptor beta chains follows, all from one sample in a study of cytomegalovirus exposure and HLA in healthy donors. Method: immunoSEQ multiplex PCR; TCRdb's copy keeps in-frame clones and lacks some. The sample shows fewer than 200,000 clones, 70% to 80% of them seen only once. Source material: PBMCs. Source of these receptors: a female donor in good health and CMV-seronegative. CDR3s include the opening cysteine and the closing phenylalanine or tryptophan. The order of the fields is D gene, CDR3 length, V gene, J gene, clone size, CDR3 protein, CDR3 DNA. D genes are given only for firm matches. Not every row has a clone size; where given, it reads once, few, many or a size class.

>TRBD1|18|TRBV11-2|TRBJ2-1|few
CASSFSIGGTGALNEQFF
TGTGCCAGCAGCTTCTCGATTGGAGGGACAGGGGCGCTCAATGAGCAGTTCTTC
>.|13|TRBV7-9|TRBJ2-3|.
CASSLRGGDTQYF
TGTGCCAGCAGCTTACGTGGCGGAGATACGCAGTATTTT
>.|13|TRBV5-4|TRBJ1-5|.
CASSFGGDWPQHF
TGTGCCAGCAGCTTTGGTGGTGACTGGCCCCAGCATTTT
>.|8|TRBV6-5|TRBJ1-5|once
CASSYSRW
TGTGCCAGCAGTTACTCGAGATGG
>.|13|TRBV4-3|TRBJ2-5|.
CASSRTLGETQYF
TGCGCCAGCAGCCGTACACTAGGAGAGACCCAGTACTTC
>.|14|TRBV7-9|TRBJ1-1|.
CASSTGGRNTEAFF
TGTGCCAGCAGCACCGGGGGGAGGAACACTGAAGCTTTCTTT
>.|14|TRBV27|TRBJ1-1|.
CASSFRGVNTEAFF
TGTGCCAGCAGTTTCAGGGGAGTAAACACTGAAGCTTTCTTT
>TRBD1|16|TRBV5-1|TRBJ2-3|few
CASSWDRDSSTDTQYF
TGCGCCAGCAGCTGGGACAGGGATTCAAGCACAGATACGCAGTATTTT
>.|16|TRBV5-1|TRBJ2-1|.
CASVEEPGHSSNEQFF
TGCGCCAGCGTAGAAGAACCGGGACATTCAAGCAATGAGCAGTTCTTC
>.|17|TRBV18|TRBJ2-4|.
CASSHSPRTRSKNIQYF
TGTGCCAGCTCGCATAGCCCCAGGACTCGGTCCAAAAACATTCAGTACTTC
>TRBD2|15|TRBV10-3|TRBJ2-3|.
CAIAWTSGSTDTQYF
TGTGCCATCGCCTGGACTAGCGGTAGCACAGATACGCAGTATTTT
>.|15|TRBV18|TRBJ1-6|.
CASSPIGQYNSPLHF
TGTGCCAGCTCACCGATCGGACAATATAATTCACCCCTCCACTTT
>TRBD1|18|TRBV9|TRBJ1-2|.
CASSVDQGQGAFIGGYTF
TGTGCCAGCAGCGTAGACCAGGGACAGGGGGCGTTCATAGGTGGCTACACCTTC
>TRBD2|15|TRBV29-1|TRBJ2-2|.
CSVLLAGKNTGELLF
TGCAGCGTTCTTCTAGCGGGAAAGAACACCGGGGAGCTGCTTTTT
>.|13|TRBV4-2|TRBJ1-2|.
CASSPEVRADQGF
TGTGCCAGCAGCCCGGAGGTTCGTGCGGACCAGGGGTTC
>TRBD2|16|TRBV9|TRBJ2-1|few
CASSHPGLAGGNEQFF
TGTGCCAGCAGCCATCCCGGACTAGCGGGAGGCAATGAGCAGTTCTTC
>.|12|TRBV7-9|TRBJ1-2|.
CASSYSRGGYTF
TGTGCCAGCAGTTACTCACGGGGTGGCTACACCTTC
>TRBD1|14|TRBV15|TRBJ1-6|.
CATKAGQYNSPLHF
TGTGCCACCAAGGCGGGACAGTATAATTCACCCCTCCACTTT
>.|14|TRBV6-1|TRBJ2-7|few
CASSETGGSYEQYF
TGTGCCAGCAGTGAAACCGGGGGTTCCTACGAGCAGTACTTC
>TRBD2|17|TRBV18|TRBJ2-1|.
CASSPGASGSVRNEQFF
TGTGCCAGCTCACCGGGAGCTAGCGGGAGTGTCAGAAATGAGCAGTTCTTC
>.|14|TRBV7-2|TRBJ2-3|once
CASTPRAADGTQYF
TGTGCCAGCACCCCGCGGGCGGCTGATGGGACGCAGTATTTT
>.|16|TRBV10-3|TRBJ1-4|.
CATRGAQGSYNEKLFF
TGTGCCACCAGGGGCGCCCAGGGGTCCTATAATGAAAAACTGTTTTTT
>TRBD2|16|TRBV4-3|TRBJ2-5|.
CASSPTRTSGQETQYF
TGCGCCAGCAGCCCCACTCGGACTAGCGGACAAGAGACCCAGTACTTC
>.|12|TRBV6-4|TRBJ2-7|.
CASMEVTYEQYF
TGTGCCAGCATGGAGGTGACCTACGAGCAGTACTTC
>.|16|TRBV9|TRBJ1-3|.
CASSVAFRGKWDTIYF
TGTGCCAGCAGCGTAGCATTCCGAGGGAAGTGGGACACCATATATTTT
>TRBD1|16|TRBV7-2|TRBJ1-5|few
CASSLGATGVGQPQHF
TGTGCCAGCAGCTTAGGCGCGACAGGGGTAGGTCAGCCCCAGCATTTT
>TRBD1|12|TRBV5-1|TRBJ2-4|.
CASSLGQGPQYF
TGCGCCAGCAGCTTGGGACAGGGACCTCAGTACTTC
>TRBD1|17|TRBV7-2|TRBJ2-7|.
CASSRTGFGTGDYEQYF
TGTGCCAGCAGCCGTACTGGGTTCGGGACAGGGGACTACGAGCAGTACTTC
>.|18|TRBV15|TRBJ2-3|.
CATSRDPGVASTFDTQYF
TGTGCCACCAGCAGAGACCCCGGGGTAGCCTCTACGTTCGATACGCAGTATTTT
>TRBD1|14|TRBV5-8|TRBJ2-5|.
CASSLKGQKETQYF
TGTGCCAGCAGCCTGAAGGGACAGAAAGAGACCCAGTACTTC
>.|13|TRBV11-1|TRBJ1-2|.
CASSFEGRYGYTF
TGTGCCAGCAGCTTTGAGGGAAGGTATGGCTACACCTTC
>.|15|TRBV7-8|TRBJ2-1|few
CASSYSSSSYNEQFF
TGTGCCAGCAGCTATAGCAGTAGCTCCTACAATGAGCAGTTCTTC